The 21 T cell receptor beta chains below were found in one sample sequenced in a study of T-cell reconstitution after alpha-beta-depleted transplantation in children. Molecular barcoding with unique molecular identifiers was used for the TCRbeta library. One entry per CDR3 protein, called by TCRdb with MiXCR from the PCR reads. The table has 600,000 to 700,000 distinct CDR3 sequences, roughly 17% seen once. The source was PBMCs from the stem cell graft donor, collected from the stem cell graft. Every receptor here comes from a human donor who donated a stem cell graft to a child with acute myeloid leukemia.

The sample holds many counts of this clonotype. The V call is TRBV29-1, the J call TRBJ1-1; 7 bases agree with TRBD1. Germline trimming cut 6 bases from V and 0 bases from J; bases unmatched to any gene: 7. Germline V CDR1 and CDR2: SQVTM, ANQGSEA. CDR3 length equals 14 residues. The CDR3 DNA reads TGCAGCGTAGCGGGACAGCTAGTGAACACTGAAGCTTTCTTT. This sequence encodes CSVAGQLVNTEAFF.

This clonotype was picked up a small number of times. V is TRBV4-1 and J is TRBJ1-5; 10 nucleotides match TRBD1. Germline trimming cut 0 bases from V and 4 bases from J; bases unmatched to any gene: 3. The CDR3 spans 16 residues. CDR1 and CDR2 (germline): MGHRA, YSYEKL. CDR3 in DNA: TGCGCCAGCAGCCAAGATGGGGACAGGGGAAATCAGCCCCAGCATTTT. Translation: CASSQDGDRGNQPQHF.

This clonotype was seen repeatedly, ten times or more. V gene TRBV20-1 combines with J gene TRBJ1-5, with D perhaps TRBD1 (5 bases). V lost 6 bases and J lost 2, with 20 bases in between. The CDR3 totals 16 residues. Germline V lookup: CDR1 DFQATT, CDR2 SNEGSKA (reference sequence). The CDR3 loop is CSAAGGGAQGNQPQHF. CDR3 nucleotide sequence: TGCAGTGCCGCGGGAGGAGGGGCGCAGGGCAATCAGCCCCAGCATTTT.

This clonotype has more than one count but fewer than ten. This chain's CDR3 is CASSFYSGTAYEQYF. In DNA, the CDR3 is TGTGCCAGCAGCTTTTACTCCGGGACAGCGTACGAGCAGTACTTC. The J gene is TRBJ2-7, the V gene TRBV7-2; 7 bases are a match to TRBD1. CDR1 and CDR2 from the germline V gene are SGHTA and FQGNSA. V trimming: 3 bases; J trimming: 4 bases; junction bases outside the gene matches: 9. The CDR3 is 15 amino acids.

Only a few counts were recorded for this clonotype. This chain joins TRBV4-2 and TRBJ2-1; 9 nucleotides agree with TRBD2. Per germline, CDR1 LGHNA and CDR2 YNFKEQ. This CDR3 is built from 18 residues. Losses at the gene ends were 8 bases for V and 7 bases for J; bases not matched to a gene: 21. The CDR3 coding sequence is TGTGCCAGCTCGCGGGGCTCAAGTGCGGGGGGGCCTTCTAATGAGCAGTTCTTC. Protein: CASSRGSSAGGPSNEQFF.

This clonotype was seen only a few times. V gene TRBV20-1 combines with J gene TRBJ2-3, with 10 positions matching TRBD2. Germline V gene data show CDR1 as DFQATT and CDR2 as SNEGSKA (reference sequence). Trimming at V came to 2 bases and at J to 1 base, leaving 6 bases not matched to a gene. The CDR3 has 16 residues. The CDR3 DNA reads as TGCAGTGCTAGATCAGCCGGGACTAGCGGCACAGATACGCAGTATTTT. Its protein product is CSARSAGTSGTDTQYF.

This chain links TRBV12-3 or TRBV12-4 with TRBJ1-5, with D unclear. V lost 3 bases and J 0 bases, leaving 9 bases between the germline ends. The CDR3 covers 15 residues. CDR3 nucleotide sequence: TGTGCCAGCAGTTTTGAGGGTTATAGCAATCAGCCCCAGCATTTT. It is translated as CASSFEGYSNQPQHF.

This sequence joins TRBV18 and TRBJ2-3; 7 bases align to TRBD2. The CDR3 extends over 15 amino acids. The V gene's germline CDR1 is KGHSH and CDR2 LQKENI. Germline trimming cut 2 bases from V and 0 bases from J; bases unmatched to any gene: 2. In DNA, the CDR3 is TGTGCCAGCTCACCAACTAGCGTTAGCACAGATACGCAGTATTTT. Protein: CASSPTSVSTDTQYF.

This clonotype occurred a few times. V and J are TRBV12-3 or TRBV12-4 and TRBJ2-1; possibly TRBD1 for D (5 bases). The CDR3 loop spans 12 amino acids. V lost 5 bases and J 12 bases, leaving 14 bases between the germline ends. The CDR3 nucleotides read TGTGCCAGCAGTCCAGAATGGGGCGGGCAGTTCTTC. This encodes CASSPEWGGQFF.

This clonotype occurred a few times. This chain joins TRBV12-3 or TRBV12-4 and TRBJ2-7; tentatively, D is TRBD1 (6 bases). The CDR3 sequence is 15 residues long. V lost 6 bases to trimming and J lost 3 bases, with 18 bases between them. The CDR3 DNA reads TGTGCCAGCAGCCACCGCCCAGGGGCCTTCTACGAGCAGTACTTC. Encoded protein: CASSHRPGAFYEQYF.

In DNA, the CDR3 is TGCAGTGCTAGAGACCCGGGACGAGTAAACTACGAGCAGTACTTC. Encoded protein: CSARDPGRVNYEQYF. J is TRBJ2-7 and V is TRBV20-1; possibly TRBD1 or TRBD2 for D (5 bases each). Trimming left V 0 bases short and J 3 bases short, with 15 bases between. The germline gives CDR1 DFQATT, CDR2 SNEGSKA (reference sequence). The CDR3 is made up of 15 amino acids.

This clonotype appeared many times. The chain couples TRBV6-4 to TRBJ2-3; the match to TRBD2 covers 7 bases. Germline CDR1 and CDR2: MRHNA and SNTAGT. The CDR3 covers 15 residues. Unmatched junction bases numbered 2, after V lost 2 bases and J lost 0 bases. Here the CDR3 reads CASSDSGISTDTQYF. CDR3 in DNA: TGTGCCAGCAGTGACAGCGGGATTAGCACAGATACGCAGTATTTT.

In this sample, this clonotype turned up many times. The CDR3 nucleotides read TGTGCCAGCAGCTCGGACAGGCGTAACACCGGGGAGCTGTTTTTT. It codes for CASSSDRRNTGELFF. The chain links TRBV7-2 to TRBJ2-2; 7 positions agree with TRBD1. From germline, CDR1 is SGHTA and CDR2 FQGNSA. J gave up 2 bases and V 4 bases, and 4 bases lay outside the gene matches. CDR3 length equals 15 residues.

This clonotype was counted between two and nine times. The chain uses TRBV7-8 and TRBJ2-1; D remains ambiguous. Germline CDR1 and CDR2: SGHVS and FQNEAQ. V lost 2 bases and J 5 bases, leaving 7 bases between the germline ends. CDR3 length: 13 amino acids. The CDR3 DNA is TGTGCCAGCAGCTTACGGCTCGACAATGAGCAGTTCTTC. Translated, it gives CASSLRLDNEQFF.

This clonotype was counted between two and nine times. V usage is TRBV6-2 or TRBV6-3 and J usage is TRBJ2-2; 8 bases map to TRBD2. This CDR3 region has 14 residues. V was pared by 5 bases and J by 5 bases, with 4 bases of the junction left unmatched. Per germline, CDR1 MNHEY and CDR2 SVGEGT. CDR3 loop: CASSRGTRTGELFF. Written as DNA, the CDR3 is TGTGCCAGCAGTCGGGGGACTAGAACCGGGGAGCTGTTTTTT.

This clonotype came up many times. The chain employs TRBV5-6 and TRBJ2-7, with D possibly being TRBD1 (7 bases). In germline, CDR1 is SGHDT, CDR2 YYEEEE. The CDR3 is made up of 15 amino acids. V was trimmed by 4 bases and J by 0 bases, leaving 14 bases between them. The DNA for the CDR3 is TGTGCCAGCAGCCTAGGAGGGACAGCCTCCTACGAGCAGTACTTC. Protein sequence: CASSLGGTASYEQYF.

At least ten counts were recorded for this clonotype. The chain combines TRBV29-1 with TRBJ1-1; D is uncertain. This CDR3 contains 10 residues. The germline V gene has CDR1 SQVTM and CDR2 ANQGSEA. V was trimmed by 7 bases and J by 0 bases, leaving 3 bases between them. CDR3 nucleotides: TGCAGCGACCTGAACACTGAAGCTTTCTTT. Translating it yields CSDLNTEAFF.

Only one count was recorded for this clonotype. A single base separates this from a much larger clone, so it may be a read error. In nucleotides, the CDR3 is TGTGCCAGCAGTCTTCCCCCAGGGGGCCGCTACACCTTC. It specifies CASSLPPGGRYTF. The chain couples TRBV12-3 or TRBV12-4 to TRBJ1-2, with 8 bases aligning to TRBD1. CDR3 length: 13 residues. With 5 bases clipped from V and 9 bases from J, the junction kept 8 bases outside the gene matches.

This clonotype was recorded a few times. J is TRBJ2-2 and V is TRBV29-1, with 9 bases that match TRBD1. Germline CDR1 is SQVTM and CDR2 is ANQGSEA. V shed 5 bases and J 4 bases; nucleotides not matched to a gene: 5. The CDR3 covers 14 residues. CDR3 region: CSVRTGEITGELFF. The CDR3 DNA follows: TGCAGCGTTCGGACAGGGGAGATCACCGGGGAGCTGTTTTTT.

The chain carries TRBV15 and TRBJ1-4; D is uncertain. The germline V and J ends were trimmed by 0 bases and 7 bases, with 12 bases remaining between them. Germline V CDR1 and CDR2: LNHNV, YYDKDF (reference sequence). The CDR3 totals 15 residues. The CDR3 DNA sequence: TGTGCCACCAGCAGAGATACGGGGAAAGGTGAAAAACTGTTTTTT. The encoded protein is CATSRDTGKGEKLFF.

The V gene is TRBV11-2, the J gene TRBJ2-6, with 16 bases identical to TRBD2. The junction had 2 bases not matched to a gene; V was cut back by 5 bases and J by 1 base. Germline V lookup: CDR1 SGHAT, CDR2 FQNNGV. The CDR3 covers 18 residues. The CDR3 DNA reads TGTGCCAGCAGCCGGGGACTAGCGGGGGGGTCTGGGGCCAACGTCCTGACTTTC. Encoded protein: CASSRGLAGGSGANVLTF.